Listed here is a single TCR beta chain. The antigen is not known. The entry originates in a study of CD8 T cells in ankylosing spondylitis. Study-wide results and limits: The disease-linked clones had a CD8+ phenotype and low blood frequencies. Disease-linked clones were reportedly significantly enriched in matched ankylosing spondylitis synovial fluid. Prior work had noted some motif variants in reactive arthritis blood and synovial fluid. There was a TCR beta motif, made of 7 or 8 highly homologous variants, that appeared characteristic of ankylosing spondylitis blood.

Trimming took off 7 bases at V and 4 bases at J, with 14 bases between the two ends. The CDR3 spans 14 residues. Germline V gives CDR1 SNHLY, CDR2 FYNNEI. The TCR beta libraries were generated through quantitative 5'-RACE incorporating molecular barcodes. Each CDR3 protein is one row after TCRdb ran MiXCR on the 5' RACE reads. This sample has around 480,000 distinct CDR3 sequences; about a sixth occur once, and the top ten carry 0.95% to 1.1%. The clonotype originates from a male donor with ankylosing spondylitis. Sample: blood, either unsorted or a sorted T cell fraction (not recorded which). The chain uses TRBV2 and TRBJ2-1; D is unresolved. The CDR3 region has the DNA TGTGCCAGCAAGCGTGGCGGTGGATACAATGAGCAGTTCTTC. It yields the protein CASKRGGGYNEQFF. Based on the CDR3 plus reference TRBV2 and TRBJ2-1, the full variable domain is EPEVTQTPSHQVTQMGQEVILRCVPISNHLYFYWYRQILGQKVEFLVSFYNNEISEKSEIFDDQFSVERPDGSNFTLKIRSTKLEDSAMYFCASKRGGGYNEQFFGPGTRLTVL.